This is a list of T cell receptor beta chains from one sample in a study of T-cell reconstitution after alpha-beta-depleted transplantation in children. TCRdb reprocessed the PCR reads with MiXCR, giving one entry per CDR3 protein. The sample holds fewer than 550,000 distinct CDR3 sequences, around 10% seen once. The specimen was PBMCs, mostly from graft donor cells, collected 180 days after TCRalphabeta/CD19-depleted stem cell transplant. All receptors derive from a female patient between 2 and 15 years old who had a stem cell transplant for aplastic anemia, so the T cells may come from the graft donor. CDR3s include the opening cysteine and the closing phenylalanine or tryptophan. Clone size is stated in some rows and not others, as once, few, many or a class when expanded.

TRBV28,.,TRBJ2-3,CASSLPSLPIGDTQYF
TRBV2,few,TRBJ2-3,CASSEAGWKTDTQYF
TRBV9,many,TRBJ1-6,CASSVSGQDSSYNSPLHF
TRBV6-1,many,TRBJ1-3,CASILSLQGSGNTIYF
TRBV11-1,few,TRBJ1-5,CASSISHPAENSNQPQHF
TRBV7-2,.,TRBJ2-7,CASSLEAGRPEQYF
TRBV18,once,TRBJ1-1,CASSPQRDPWNTEAFF
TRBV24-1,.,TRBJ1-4,CATSDGPTGSNEKLFF
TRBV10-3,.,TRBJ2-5,CAISESRRGQRATQYF
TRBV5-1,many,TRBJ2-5,CASCNSGGALETQYF
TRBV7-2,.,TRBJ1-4,CASSRDAWGSNEKLFF
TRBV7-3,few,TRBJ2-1,CASSLTLAGNNEQFF
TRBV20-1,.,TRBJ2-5,CSATQRGRGETQYF
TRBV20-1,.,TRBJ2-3,CSARGPQGPDTQYF
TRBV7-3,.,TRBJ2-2,CASSKKSRQGPNTGELFF
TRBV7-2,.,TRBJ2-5,CASSLPSGRRLETQYF
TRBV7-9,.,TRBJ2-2,CASSLLATDTGELFF
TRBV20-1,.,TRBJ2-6,CSARENRGPFSGANVLTF
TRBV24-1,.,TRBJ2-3,CATSDLGPWDTQYF
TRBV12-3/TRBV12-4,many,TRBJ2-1,CASSVGAVQNEQFF
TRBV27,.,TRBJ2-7,CASTLGHEQYF
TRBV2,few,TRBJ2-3,CASSADRGMDTQYF
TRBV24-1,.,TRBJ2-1,CATSDEDDRRPYNEQFF
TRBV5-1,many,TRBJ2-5,CASASGETQYF
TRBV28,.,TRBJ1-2,CASSLTGGRNGYTF
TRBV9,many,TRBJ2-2,CASSIYNGELFF
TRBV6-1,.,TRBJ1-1,CASTKPLQGNTEAFF
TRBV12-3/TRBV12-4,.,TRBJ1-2,CASSPTRAWDREGYGYTF
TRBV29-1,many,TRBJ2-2,CSVVQQPTSGLFF
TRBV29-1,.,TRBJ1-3,CSVGVLGSGNTIYF
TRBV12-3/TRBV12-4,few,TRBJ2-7,CASRSGQGSSYEQYF
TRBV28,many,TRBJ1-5,CASSSPQGFNQPQHF
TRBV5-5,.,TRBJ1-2,CASSEGTAGRGYTF
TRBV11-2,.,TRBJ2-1,CASSRRLAGSSYNEQFF
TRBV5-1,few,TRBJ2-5,CASSFTSAETQYF
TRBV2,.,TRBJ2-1,CASSSSGRAEQFF
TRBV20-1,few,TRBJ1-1,CSARDSGEVAFF
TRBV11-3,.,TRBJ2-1,CASSSTPRVGNEQFF
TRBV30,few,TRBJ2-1,CAWSVRLAGARSYNEQFF
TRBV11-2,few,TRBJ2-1,CASSLMGLAGEAYNEQFF
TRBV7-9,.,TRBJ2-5,CASSLGLADHLGETQYF
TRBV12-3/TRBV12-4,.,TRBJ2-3,CASSPGTLNTQYF
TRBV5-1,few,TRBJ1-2,CASSLGAREVYGYTF
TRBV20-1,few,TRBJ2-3,CSASPSGTTVTQYF